This T cell receptor (beta chain) was sequenced in a study of OX40 agonist ivuxolimab in advanced cancers. Study summary: Ivuxolimab, an antibody acting as an agonist of OX40 (CD134), was used to treat patients. General study points: CD4+ and CD8+ T cells in blood underwent clonal expansion by week 6 at 0.1 to 3.0 mg/kg. In CD8+ T cells, expanded clones were on average more numerous than in CD4+.

With respect to this clone: What it recognizes is unknown.

Some clones are missing from TCRdb's copy, which holds only in-frame ones; the method was immunoSEQ multiplex PCR. The sample carries about 48,000 clones, around 85% recorded once. The source is an adult with an advanced solid tumor such as melanoma, head and neck, liver or kidney cancer. The sample was CD4+ or CD8+ T cells sorted from blood, taken in a trial of the OX40 agonist ivuxolimab.

The CDR3 DNA reads TGTGCCAGCATCCCGAGGGTCTTTGCGACGCAGTATTTT. Translation: CASIPRVFATQYF. The V and J genes are TRBV6-6 and TRBJ2-3; D possibly corresponds to TRBD2 (5 bases). Germline lookup yields CDR1 MNHNY and CDR2 SVGAGI (reference sequence). V was clipped by 7 bases and J by 9 bases, with 17 bases between them. This CDR3 contains 13 residues.